The 30 T cell receptor beta chains below all came from one sample that was sequenced in a study of CD8 T cells in ankylosing spondylitis. Via MiXCR, TCRdb re-called the 5' RACE reads, giving one row per CDR3 protein. The sample lists about 250,000 distinct CDR3 sequences, more than 15% seen once, with roughly a third in the top ten. The sample taken for sequencing was blood, either unsorted or a sorted T cell fraction (not recorded which). The receptor set was obtained from a male donor with ankylosing spondylitis or in good health (not recorded which).

This chain connects TRBV4-3 to TRBJ2-7, with D perhaps TRBD2 (6 bases). From germline, CDR1 is LGHNA and CDR2 YSLEER. Trimming removed 5 bases from V and 8 bases from J, with 19 bases in between. The CDR3 sequence is 14 residues long. This CDR3 reads CASSIHGGDSQQYF. The CDR3 DNA follows: TGCGCCAGCAGCATACACGGCGGGGATTCTCAGCAGTACTTC.

A few counts support this clonotype. The genes are TRBV24-1 and TRBJ2-1, with 11 bases identical to TRBD2. CDR1 is KGHDR, CDR2 SFDVKD, per germline. Trimming removed 10 bases from V and 2 bases from J; junction bases left unmatched: 3. This CDR3 has 14 amino acids. The CDR3 DNA reads TGTGCCACGGGGACTAGCGGAACCTACAATGAGCAGTTCTTC. Protein sequence: CATGTSGTYNEQFF.

The sample holds many counts of this clonotype. This rearrangement joins TRBV3-1 to TRBJ2-7; a possible D gene is TRBD2 (6 bases). CDR1 and CDR2 (germline): LGHDT, YNNKEL (reference sequence). The CDR3 loop spans 15 amino acids. With 1 base removed from V and 2 bases from J, the gap between germline ends came to 12 bases. Written as DNA, the CDR3 is TGTGCCAGCAGCCAAGGTCCCTTAGCGGCCTACGAGCAGTACTTC. It is translated as CASSQGPLAAYEQYF.

V is TRBV27 and J is TRBJ2-6; 12 bases line up with TRBD2. Germline V gene sequence: CDR1 MNHEY, CDR2 SMNVEV (reference sequence). The junction had 12 bases not matched to a gene; V was cut back by 8 bases and J by 4 bases. This CDR3 comprises 18 residues. The CDR3 nucleotides read TGTGCCAGCGCCCAGACTAGCGGGGGCAGTTTAGGGGCCAACGTCCTGACTTTC. Translated: CASAQTSGGSLGANVLTF.

This clonotype was counted many times. This rearrangement joins TRBV4-3 to TRBJ2-3; 9 bases match TRBD2. The CDR3 is 17 amino acids. Looked up from germline, CDR1 is LGHNA and CDR2 is YSLEER. J lost 5 bases, V lost 4 bases, and 13 bases had no gene match. The CDR3 coding sequence is TGCGCCAGCAGCCCCTGGGCGGCTAGCGGGATCGTAGATACGCAGTATTTT. Translating it yields CASSPWAASGIVDTQYF.

The chain joins TRBV4-1 to TRBJ2-2; 14 bases agree with TRBD2. The length of the CDR3 is 17 residues. Germline-derived CDR1 and CDR2 are MGHRA and YSYEKL. The junction had 5 bases not matched to a gene; V was cut back by 3 bases and J by 5 bases. Here the CDR3 reads CASSHDGTSGRTGELFF. CDR3 DNA sequence: TGCGCCAGCAGCCATGACGGGACTAGCGGGAGAACCGGGGAGCTGTTTTTT.

This clonotype was seen repeatedly, ten times or more. The V and J genes are TRBV15 and TRBJ2-4; D is unclear. The CDR3 consists of 14 residues. The germline gives CDR1 LNHNV, CDR2 YYDKDF (reference sequence). The germline V and J ends were trimmed by 3 bases and 8 bases, with 14 bases remaining between them. The CDR3 region is CATSSPGRPDIQYF. The CDR3 DNA reads TGTGCCACCAGCAGTCCCGGTCGTCCTGACATTCAGTACTTC.

J is TRBJ2-1 and V is TRBV7-6, with a possible D match to TRBD2 (6 bases). Germline CDR1 reads SGHVS; CDR2 reads FNYEAQ. Trimming pared 10 bases from V and 0 bases from J, leaving 19 bases between. The CDR3 totals 16 residues. The CDR3 nucleotides read TGTGCCACCGCGGGGTCCGAAGTCCGCTCCTACAATGAGCAGTTCTTC. Its protein product is CATAGSEVRSYNEQFF. The full variable domain, completed using reference TRBV7-6 and TRBJ2-1, is GAGVSQSPRYKVTKRGQDVALRCDPISGHVSLYWYRQALGQGPEFLTYFNYEAQQDKSGLPNDRFSAERPEGSISTLTIQRTEQRDSAMYRCATAGSEVRSYNEQFFGPGTRLTVL.

The sample holds a few counts of this clonotype. The chain recombines TRBV12-3 or TRBV12-4 with TRBJ1-5; TRBD1 might be the D (5 bases). The length of the CDR3 is 16 residues. Trimming removed 7 bases from V and 0 bases from J, with 16 bases in between. The CDR3 bases are TGTGCCAGCACCACGAAGACAGCTTTTAGCAATCAGCCCCAGCATTTT. Translated: CASTTKTAFSNQPQHF.

This clonotype was detected only a few times. The CDR3 sequence is CASSNDRENTGELFF. In nucleotides, the CDR3 is TGTGCCAGCAGTAACGACAGGGAGAACACCGGGGAGCTGTTTTTT. The genes are TRBV6-5 and TRBJ2-2; 7 nucleotides align to TRBD1. CDR3 length equals 15 residues. Germline V gene data show CDR1 as MNHEY and CDR2 as SVGAGI. The junction had 4 bases not matched to a gene; V was cut back by 5 bases and J by 1 base.

The chain couples TRBV29-1 to TRBJ2-7; 11 bases match TRBD2. The CDR3 covers 15 residues. V lost 2 bases to trimming and J lost 4 bases; unmatched junction nucleotides: 7. Germline CDR1 and CDR2: SQVTM and ANQGSEA. The CDR3 here is CSVELLAGADYEQYF. In DNA, the CDR3 is TGCAGCGTTGAACTACTAGCGGGAGCAGATTACGAGCAGTACTTC.

This clonotype was picked up many times. The chain is built from TRBV20-1 and TRBJ2-1; 10 bases map to TRBD2. The germline CDR1 and CDR2 sequences are DFQATT and SNEGSKA (reference sequence). The CDR3 is 14 residues long. The junction had 4 bases not matched to a gene; V was cut back by 1 base and J by 7 bases. In DNA form, the CDR3 reads TGCAGTGCTAGAGCTAGCGGGAGAATAAATGAGCAGTTCTTC. Residues: CSARASGRINEQFF.

This clonotype was recorded many times. The J gene is TRBJ2-2, the V gene TRBV5-1, with 10 bases identical to TRBD2. The CDR3 length is 16 residues. Germline trimming cut 0 bases from V and 5 bases from J; bases unmatched to any gene: 4. Germline V gene data show CDR1 as SGHRS and CDR2 as YFSETQ. DNA of the CDR3: TGCGCCAGCAGCTTGGCCGGAGCGGGAGGGACCGGGGAGCTGTTTTTT. Translation gives CASSLAGAGGTGELFF.

This clonotype was picked up one time. The V call is TRBV2, the J call TRBJ2-3; 8 nucleotides align to TRBD1. V lost 2 bases to trimming and J lost 4 bases; unmatched junction nucleotides: 5. CDR3 length: 15 amino acids. Germline CDR1 and CDR2: SNHLY and FYNNEI. CDR3 region: CASSELDREADTQYF. The CDR3 nucleotides are TGTGCCAGCAGTGAATTGGACAGGGAGGCAGATACGCAGTATTTT.

This chain uses TRBV27 with TRBJ2-7; a possible D gene is TRBD1 (6 bases). V dropped 2 bases and J dropped 5 bases, with 13 bases sitting between them. CDR1 is MNHEY, CDR2 SMNVEV, per germline (reference sequence). There are 14 residues in the CDR3. CDR3 DNA sequence: TGTGCCAGCAGTTTAAAGGGGGATGGGAACGAGCAGTACTTC. It specifies CASSLKGDGNEQYF.

This clonotype was counted a few times. The V and J genes are TRBV27 and TRBJ2-4, with a tentative D call TRBD2 (5 bases). Trimming stripped 2 bases from V and 9 bases from J, with 17 bases between. Germline V gene data show CDR1 as MNHEY and CDR2 as SMNVEV (reference sequence). This CDR3 is 15 amino acids long. The CDR3 DNA reads TGTGCCAGCAGTTTAGGGTACGAGGGAAACCTCATTCAGTACTTC. This translates into CASSLGYEGNLIQYF.

This clonotype was detected ten times or more. The chain employs TRBV9 and TRBJ2-4; the D gene is possibly TRBD1 (5 bases). The germline V gene encodes CDR1 SGDLS and CDR2 YYNGEE. The CDR3 totals 17 residues. The V end was cut by 0 bases, the J end by 7 bases, with 20 bases between. CDR3 coding DNA: TGTGCCAGCAGCGTAGAAGGGGCCCCCAGTGGGTGGAACATTCAGTACTTC. Amino acids: CASSVEGAPSGWNIQYF.

This clonotype has more than one count but fewer than ten. This chain joins TRBV4-1 and TRBJ1-2; D is perhaps TRBD1 (6 bases). The CDR3 is 15 amino acids. Germline values: CDR1 MGHRA, CDR2 YSYEKL. V gave up 3 bases and J gave up 4 bases, with 15 bases separating them. The CDR3 nucleotides are TGCGCCAGCAGCCAGGTGACAGGCCCGGGCTATGGCTACACCTTC. The encoded protein is CASSQVTGPGYGYTF.

The chain carries TRBV2 and TRBJ2-1; TRBD1 aligns across 7 bases. This CDR3 has 16 amino acids. Germline V CDR1 and CDR2: SNHLY, FYNNEI. V shed 7 bases, J shed 7 bases, and the junction held 16 bases outside the gene matches. The CDR3 bases are TGTGCCAGCAAGTACAAGGGGGCTACATTTAGTAATGAGCAGTTCTTC. Translated: CASKYKGATFSNEQFF.

This clonotype was counted between two and nine times. J is TRBJ1-3 and V is TRBV4-3; D is undetermined. Trimming removed 0 bases from V and 3 bases from J, with 9 bases in between. Germline V gene data show CDR1 as LGHNA and CDR2 as YSLEER. This CDR3 is built from 15 residues. The CDR3 DNA sequence: TGCGCCAGCAGCCAAGAATCGGGCTTTGGAAACACCATATATTTT. Translated: CASSQESGFGNTIYF.

V gene TRBV7-9 combines with J gene TRBJ1-1, with D possibly being TRBD1 (6 bases). In germline, CDR1 is SEHNR, CDR2 FQNEAQ (reference sequence). Between the trimmed V and J ends, which lost 8 bases and 5 bases, there was a span of 12 bases. This CDR3 contains 12 residues. Written as DNA, the CDR3 is TGTGCCAGCGGGTTGGGGGCGACTGAAGCTTTCTTT. Translated: CASGLGATEAFF.

V usage is TRBV12-3 or TRBV12-4 and J usage is TRBJ2-1; 10 bases are shared with TRBD2. V gave up 6 bases and J gave up 7 bases; unmatched junction bases: 9. This CDR3 is built from 15 residues. The CDR3 is CASRPGLALGNEQFF. CDR3 DNA: TGTGCCAGCAGGCCGGGACTAGCGCTCGGGAATGAGCAGTTCTTC.

With regard to this clonotype: The junction shows a germline mismatch at one end, possibly a read error. The chain joins TRBV27 to TRBJ1-1; D is undetermined. CDR1 and CDR2 (germline): MNHEY, SMNVEV (reference sequence). The length of the CDR3 is 14 residues. CDR3 region: CASSLGDMNTEALF. DNA for the CDR3: TGTGCCAGCAGTTTAGGGGATATGAACACTGAAGCTCTCTTT.

The rearrangement links TRBV9 to TRBJ2-1; 9 positions match TRBD2. This CDR3 contains 17 residues. V trimming: 1 base; J trimming: 5 bases; junction bases outside the gene matches: 10. The germline gives CDR1 SGDLS, CDR2 YYNGEE. CDR3 protein: CASSVSLAGVTHNEQFF. The DNA for the CDR3 is TGTGCCAGCAGCGTATCTTTAGCGGGAGTGACCCACAATGAGCAGTTCTTC.

This clonotype was recorded at least ten times. This chain joins TRBV12-3 or TRBV12-4 and TRBJ2-7, with D perhaps being TRBD1 or TRBD2 (5 bases each). This CDR3 is 14 amino acids long. V lost 3 bases and J 2 bases, leaving 11 bases between the germline ends. The CDR3 reads CASSFGHGAYEQYF. CDR3 sequence (DNA): TGTGCCAGCAGTTTTGGACACGGGGCCTACGAGCAGTACTTC.

V and J are TRBV9 and TRBJ2-2; 9 bases map to TRBD1. V was clipped by 3 bases and J by 2 bases; unmatched bases: 11. CDR3 length equals 18 residues. CDR1 is SGDLS, CDR2 YYNGEE, per germline. In DNA form, the CDR3 reads TGTGCCAGCAGCGCCCCTCGGGCGGACAGGGGAAACACCGGGGAGCTGTTTTTT. This codes for CASSAPRADRGNTGELFF.

The chain carries TRBV6-1 and TRBJ1-1; no clear D gene. Trimming cost V 7 bases and J 1 base, with 13 bases left between them. CDR1 and CDR2 from the germline V gene are MNHNS and SASEGT. The CDR3 runs 14 residues. The CDR3 sequence is CASTQRWGNTEAFF. CDR3 sequence (DNA): TGTGCCAGCACCCAAAGGTGGGGGAACACTGAAGCTTTCTTT.

The chain recombines TRBV5-1 with TRBJ2-1; no clear D. The CDR3 is made up of 13 amino acids. Trimming pared 2 bases from V and 5 bases from J, leaving 8 bases between. The V gene's germline CDR1 is SGHRS and CDR2 YFSETQ. This CDR3 is CASSLETNNEQFF. CDR3 bases: TGCGCCAGCAGCTTAGAAACAAACAATGAGCAGTTCTTC.

This clonotype came up many times. The rearrangement uses TRBV5-1 and TRBJ2-1; 9 bases align to TRBD2. Germline CDR1 is SGHRS and CDR2 is YFSETQ. This CDR3 contains 15 residues. Trimming removed 3 bases from V and 6 bases from J; junction bases left unmatched: 7. The CDR3 DNA is TGCGCCAGCAGCTACGAGACTAGCGGTTCCAATGAGCAGTTCTTC. This codes for CASSYETSGSNEQFF.

V gene TRBV5-6 combines with J gene TRBJ2-1, with TRBD2 identical over 9 bases. The CDR3 is made up of 17 amino acids. V shed 6 bases and J 6 bases; nucleotides not matched to a gene: 16. Germline CDR1 is SGHDT and CDR2 is YYEEEE. This CDR3 is CASNYGMASGAFNEQFF. The CDR3 DNA is TGTGCCAGCAACTATGGCATGGCTAGCGGGGCTTTCAATGAGCAGTTCTTC.